This TCR beta chain was sequenced for a study of T cell responses to AZD1222 COVID-19 vaccine. Study overall: Timing groups of about 4 and about 12 weeks for second doses were pooled. Study-level results: Per reports, nearly half of all spike-specific TCRs target regions that are unmutated in variants. It was only a handful of AZD1222 recipients who were seropositive at baseline. In a largely white British group with more females than males, clonal diversity was possibly underestimated.

This table comes from immunoSEQ multiplex PCR, and its TCRdb copy is limited to in-frame clones, with some not included. The repertoire holds 120,000 or so clones, more than 70% seen once, with under 2% in the top ten. Concerning this clone: Its antigen is not known.

Material: peripheral blood, obtained on day 0 of AZD1222 vaccination. This sequence was found in an adult in good health.

The CDR3 protein is CAISRGGTEAFF. In DNA form, the CDR3 reads TGTGCCATCAGCAGGGGTGGCACTGAAGCTTTCTTT. J is TRBJ1-1 and V is TRBV10-3, with D maybe TRBD1 (6 bases). Germline-derived CDR1 and CDR2 are ENHRY and SYGVKD. The CDR3 covers 12 residues. Trimming took 6 bases from V and 4 from J, leaving 9 bases between them.